This T cell receptor beta chain comes out of a study of blood T cell repertoires in COVID-19. TCRdb keeps only in-frame clones here, not all; method: immunoSEQ multiplex PCR. Here the sample spans roughly 350,000 clones, about 87% being singletons. Between the trimmed V and J ends, which lost 5 bases and 0 bases, there was a span of 4 bases. The CDR3 spans 12 residues. In germline, CDR1 is SGHVS, CDR2 FNYEAQ. This clonotype was obtained from a woman in her twenties or thirties with COVID-19, enrolled during active disease. This chain joins TRBV7-6 and TRBJ1-1; D is uncertain. The sample was peripheral blood. The CDR3 DNA follows: TGTGCCAGCAGCCTCCTGAACACTGAAGCTTTCTTT. It yields the protein CASSLLNTEAFF.